The 27 T cell receptor beta chains given below trace back to one sample, sequenced in a study of regulatory T cells in long-lasting Graves disease. Time point here: persistent/refractory GD, antithyroid drugs over 5 years with positive TRAb. PBMCs provided the RNA from which the TCR library was made. Arm-PCR of CDR3 regions and iRepertoire HTBI primers were used to build TCR beta libraries. TCRdb independently ran MiXCR on the multiplex PCR reads; one entry per CDR3 protein. The sample contains hundreds of thousands of distinct CDR3 sequences, roughly 30% of which appear only once. Specimen: peripheral blood mononuclear cells (PBMCs), collected when the disease was refractory, from a patient treated with antithyroid drugs. The receptors originated from a female donor with Graves disease.

Turning to this clonotype: Compared with germline, one end of the junction differs, possibly owing to a read error. This chain joins TRBV15 and TRBJ2-7; the D is unclear. CDR1 is LNHNV, CDR2 YYDKDF, per germline (reference sequence). This CDR3 is 13 amino acids long. CDR3 residues: CATSREVVYELYF. The CDR3 coding sequence is TGTGCCACCAGCAGAGAGGTGGTGTACGAGCTGTACTTC. Together with reference TRBV15 and TRBJ2-7, the CDR3 gives the full variable domain: DAMVIQNPRYQVTQFGKPVTLSCSQTLNHNVMYWYQQKSSQAPKLLFHYYDKDFNNEADTPDNFQSRRPNTSFCFLDIRSPGLGDTAMYLCATSREVVYELYFGPGTRLTVT.

This clonotype was found a few times. V gene TRBV12-5 combines with J gene TRBJ1-5; 7 nucleotides line up with TRBD1. V trimming: 2 bases; J trimming: 3 bases; junction bases outside the gene matches: 4. The CDR3 sequence is 15 residues long. Germline lookup yields CDR1 LGHNT and CDR2 FRNRAP. The CDR3 DNA is TGTGCTAGTGGTTTGTTTGGGACAGACAATCAGCCCCAGCATTTT. Encoded protein: CASGLFGTDNQPQHF.

This clonotype was recorded a few times. This sequence joins TRBV20-1 and TRBJ2-7; 7 bases map to TRBD2. V dropped 4 bases and J dropped 2; count of bases not matched to a gene: 14. Germline CDR1 is DFQATT and CDR2 is SNEGSKA (reference sequence). The CDR3 runs 16 residues. The DNA for the CDR3 is TGCAGTGCTACTGCGGGAGCCCTCGGGCGGACCTACGAGCAGTACTTC. As protein: CSATAGALGRTYEQYF.

This clonotype has a handful of counts. CDR3 DNA sequence: TGTGCCAGCAGTATGGCCGGGACAAAAAGAGCCTACGAGCAGTACTTC. This sequence encodes CASSMAGTKRAYEQYF. The chain employs TRBV2 and TRBJ2-7; D may be TRBD1 (6 bases). Germline CDR1 and CDR2: SNHLY and FYNNEI. The CDR3 is 16 residues long. The V end was cut by 5 bases, the J end by 2 bases, with 19 bases between.

The chain recombines TRBV6-1 with TRBJ2-5; weak D call: TRBD1 (6 bases). The CDR3 is made up of 15 amino acids. CDR1 and CDR2 from the germline V gene are MNHNS and SASEGT. Trimming stripped 6 bases from V and 1 base from J, with 15 bases between. CDR3 in DNA: TGTGCCAGCAGGAACCGGGGCAGGGGCCAAGAGACCCAGTACTTC. Translating gives CASRNRGRGQETQYF.

The CDR3 coding sequence is TGTGCCACCTTAGCGGGAGGGGTGGAGACCCAGTACTTC. Its translation is CATLAGGVETQYF. The chain is built from TRBV10-3 and TRBJ2-5; 11 bases match TRBD2. J gave up 5 bases and V 10 bases, and 6 bases lay outside the gene matches. This CDR3 is 13 amino acids long. The germline gives CDR1 ENHRY, CDR2 SYGVKD.

The chain employs TRBV19 and TRBJ1-5; no firm D call. The germline V gene encodes CDR1 LNHDA and CDR2 SQIVND (reference sequence). With 8 bases removed from V and 0 bases from J, the gap between germline ends came to 14 bases. The CDR3 is made up of 15 amino acids. CDR3 in amino acids: CASDTLHLSNQPQHF. DNA of the CDR3: TGTGCCAGTGATACCCTACACCTTAGCAATCAGCCCCAGCATTTT.

The rearrangement joins TRBV20-1 to TRBJ1-6; 7 nucleotides align to TRBD1. Germline V lookup: CDR1 DFQATT, CDR2 SNEGSKA (reference sequence). This CDR3 has 14 residues. Losses at the gene ends were 3 bases for V and 9 bases for J; bases not matched to a gene: 8. CDR3 in amino acids: CSARLQGISSPLHF. In DNA, the CDR3 is TGCAGTGCTAGGCTACAGGGGATTTCTTCACCCCTCCACTTT.

The CDR3 region has the DNA TGCAGCGTTGGACAGGGAGGTAGCCTCTACGAGCAGTACTTC. Its translation is CSVGQGGSLYEQYF. J is TRBJ2-7 and V is TRBV29-1, with D tentatively TRBD1 (7 bases). CDR3 length: 14 residues. V dropped 4 bases and J dropped 3 bases, with 16 bases sitting between them. Germline V gives CDR1 SQVTM, CDR2 ANQGSEA.

Points on this clonotype: The junction departs from the called germline gene at one end, perhaps through a read error. This chain joins TRBV7-2 and TRBJ1-2; D gene uncertain. This CDR3 has 14 amino acids. CDR1 is SGHTA, CDR2 FQGNSA, per germline. The CDR3 is CASSLDWAPGRRSF. CDR3 DNA sequence: TGTGCCAGCAGCTTAGATTGGGCCCCGGGCAGGCGGAGCTTC.

The chain employs TRBV5-1 and TRBJ2-1, with TRBD1 identical over 11 bases. The CDR3 length is 18 residues. The junction had 12 bases not matched to a gene; V was cut back by 0 bases and J by 7 bases. Germline assignment: CDR1 SGHRS and CDR2 YFSETQ. The CDR3 spells CASSLAWSGQGAQNEQFF. The CDR3 DNA reads TGCGCCAGCAGCTTGGCGTGGTCAGGACAGGGGGCGCAGAATGAGCAGTTCTTC. The entire variable domain, with the rest obtained from reference TRBV5-1 and TRBJ2-1, is as follows: KAGVTQTPRYLIKTRGQQVTLSCSPISGHRSVSWYQQTPGQGLQFLFEYFSETQRNKGNFPGRFSGRQFSNSRSEMNVSTLELGDSALYLCASSLAWSGQGAQNEQFFGPGTRLTVL.

This clonotype was seen only a few times. The chain links TRBV28 to TRBJ2-2; 7 bases agree with TRBD1. This CDR3 spans 15 amino acids. Germline V gene data show CDR1 as MDHEN and CDR2 as SYDVKM. J gave up 7 bases and V 3 bases, and 8 bases lay outside the gene matches. This CDR3 reads CASSFVVGGHGELFF. CDR3 bases: TGTGCCAGCAGTTTTGTAGTAGGGGGCCACGGGGAGCTGTTTTTT.

This clonotype occurred a few times. CDR3 loop: CASSLVDFYTGELFF. Written as DNA, the CDR3 is TGTGCCAGCAGCTTAGTGGACTTTTACACCGGGGAGCTGTTTTTT. This rearrangement joins TRBV7-2 to TRBJ2-2; perhaps TRBD2 as D (5 bases). This CDR3 has 15 residues. Trimming pared 1 base from V and 3 bases from J, leaving 9 bases between. The germline gives CDR1 SGHTA, CDR2 FQGNSA.

This clonotype was detected ten times or more. The chain has TRBV28 and TRBJ1-5; 10 bases align to TRBD1. The germline CDR1 and CDR2 sequences are MDHEN and SYDVKM. Losses at the gene ends were 4 bases for V and 2 bases for J; bases not matched to a gene: 5. This CDR3 is built from 16 residues. CDR3 amino acids: CASSSTGGQGNQPQHF. The DNA for the CDR3 is TGTGCCAGCAGTTCGACAGGGGGCCAGGGCAATCAGCCCCAGCATTTT.

V usage is TRBV7-9 and J usage is TRBJ1-2; weak D call: TRBD1 (6 bases). Trimming stripped 2 bases from V and 8 bases from J, with 18 bases between. Germline assignment: CDR1 SEHNR and CDR2 FQNEAQ (reference sequence). This CDR3 contains 15 residues. The CDR3 sequence is CASSLSGHRDGGYTF. CDR3 bases: TGTGCCAGCAGCTTAAGTGGACACAGGGATGGGGGCTACACCTTC.

The chain is built from TRBV5-1 and TRBJ2-5, with D tentatively TRBD1 (5 bases). The CDR3 spans 15 residues. The ends were cut back, 0 bases at V and 5 bases at J, with 14 bases in the middle. Germline V gene data show CDR1 as SGHRS and CDR2 as YFSETQ. The CDR3 region has the DNA TGCGCCAGCAGCTTGGCCGAAGGGGCCTTGGAGACCCAGTACTTC. Residues: CASSLAEGALETQYF.

This clonotype appeared a few times. The genes are TRBV6-2 or TRBV6-3 and TRBJ2-7; 9 nucleotides match TRBD1. V gave up 6 bases and J gave up 5 bases; unmatched junction bases: 8. The germline gives CDR1 MNHEY, CDR2 SVGEGT. The CDR3 spans 14 residues. CDR3 protein: CASRTQGARDEQYF. The CDR3 DNA reads as TGTGCCAGCAGGACACAGGGGGCGCGGGACGAGCAGTACTTC.

This clonotype was counted between two and nine times. The V gene is TRBV5-5, the J gene TRBJ1-2; D is unresolved. This CDR3 contains 12 residues. The ends were cut back, 3 bases at V and 4 bases at J, with 7 bases in the middle. CDR1 SGHKS and CDR2 YYEKEE come from the germline V gene (reference sequence). The CDR3, as DNA: TGTGCCAGCAGCTACGGGGTCTATGGCTACACCTTC. Amino acids: CASSYGVYGYTF. The complete variable domain, with remaining parts taken from reference TRBV5-5 and TRBJ1-2, reads DAGVTQSPTHLIKTRGQQVTLRCSPISGHKSVSWYQQVLGQGPQFIFQYYEKEERGRGNFPDRFSARQFPNYSSELNVNALLLGDSALYLCASSYGVYGYTFGSGTRLTVV.

CDR3 coding DNA: TGCAGCGTTGATGAGGGGGCAAAAACTGAAGCTTTCTTT. Amino acids: CSVDEGAKTEAFF. V is TRBV29-1 and J is TRBJ1-1, with 7 bases that match TRBD1. Germline CDR1 SQVTM, CDR2 ANQGSEA. The junction had 6 bases not matched to a gene; V was cut back by 3 bases and J by 5 bases. This CDR3 has 13 amino acids.

The V gene is TRBV11-2, the J gene TRBJ1-1, with D possibly being TRBD1 (6 bases). Germline CDR1 and CDR2: SGHAT and FQNNGV. Trimming shortened V by 2 bases and J by 0 bases, and 13 bases separated the two germline ends. The length of the CDR3 is 16 residues. The CDR3 is CASSLWGQGLNTEAFF. The CDR3 DNA sequence: TGTGCCAGCAGCTTATGGGGGCAGGGATTGAACACTGAAGCTTTCTTT. The variable domain in full, completed from reference TRBV11-2 and TRBJ1-1, reads EAGVAQSPRYKIIEKRQSVAFWCNPISGHATLYWYQQILGQGPKLLIQFQNNGVVDDSQLPKDRFSAERLKGVDSTLKIQPAKLEDSAVYLCASSLWGQGLNTEAFFGQGTRLTVV.

This clonotype occurred once. V and J are TRBV5-1 and TRBJ1-3; the D gene is possibly TRBD1 (5 bases). V shed 2 bases and J shed 2 bases, with 17 bases lying between them. The germline CDR1 and CDR2 sequences are SGHRS and YFSETQ. The CDR3 covers 17 residues. CDR3 region: CASSFSPPGNTGNTIYF. The CDR3 nucleotides read TGCGCCAGCAGCTTTAGTCCCCCAGGGAATACTGGAAACACCATATATTTT.

The V call is TRBV6-1, the J call TRBJ1-1; tentative D call: TRBD1 (6 bases). Germline CDR1 MNHNS, CDR2 SASEGT. The CDR3 is made up of 13 amino acids. Trimming took 5 bases from V and 4 from J, leaving 11 bases between them. The CDR3 spells CASSNRVSTEAFF. CDR3 sequence (DNA): TGTGCCAGCAGTAACAGGGTGAGCACTGAAGCTTTCTTT.

In its sample, this clonotype was seen many times. The chain couples TRBV29-1 to TRBJ1-1; no reliable D call. The CDR3 contains 13 residues. Trimming removed 3 bases from V and 0 bases from J, with 8 bases in between. Germline values: CDR1 SQVTM, CDR2 ANQGSEA. Written as DNA, the CDR3 is TGCAGCGTTGAGGAGGGTATGAACACTGAAGCTTTCTTT. Translation: CSVEEGMNTEAFF.

This sequence joins TRBV15 and TRBJ2-7; TRBD2 agrees at 9 bases. Per the germline V gene, CDR1 is LNHNV and CDR2 is YYDKDF (reference sequence). Germline trimming cut 0 bases from V and 0 bases from J; bases unmatched to any gene: 9. The CDR3 covers 18 residues. This chain's CDR3 is CATSRDPGTSNPSYEQYF. CDR3 nucleotide sequence: TGTGCCACCAGCAGAGATCCCGGGACTAGCAATCCCTCCTACGAGCAGTACTTC.

There are many counts of this clonotype. The chain carries TRBV29-1 and TRBJ1-1; D is unresolved. Trimming left V 1 base short and J 0 bases short, with 6 bases between. The CDR3 consists of 13 residues. Germline-derived CDR1 and CDR2 are SQVTM and ANQGSEA. This chain's CDR3 is CSVEVGVNTEAFF. DNA for the CDR3: TGCAGCGTTGAAGTAGGCGTGAACACTGAAGCTTTCTTT.

This rearrangement joins TRBV30 to TRBJ1-1; TRBD1 might be the D (5 bases). The CDR3 contains 13 residues. Germline CDR1 is GTSNPN and CDR2 is SVGIG (reference sequence). V was shortened by 6 bases and J by 4 bases, with 15 bases between the two germline ends. The CDR3 loop reads CACLQGVRTEAFF. CDR3 DNA: TGTGCCTGCCTCCAGGGCGTACGCACTGAAGCTTTCTTT.

This clonotype appeared many times. V is TRBV28 and J is TRBJ1-2, with D perhaps TRBD1 (5 bases). Germline CDR1 and CDR2: MDHEN and SYDVKM. V was trimmed by 5 bases and J by 7 bases, leaving 17 bases between them. The CDR3 spans 14 residues. This CDR3 reads CASSPPPGTAGYTF. CDR3 bases: TGTGCCAGCAGTCCCCCCCCGGGGACGGCTGGCTACACCTTC.